This record concerns one T cell receptor beta chain sequence. Its target is not known. This entry is derived from a study of cytomegalovirus exposure and HLA in healthy donors. Overall study results and limits: When a later analysis compared HLA-associated TCR beta chains with equally common others, the HLA-associated chains turned out to be more clonally expanded and to have lower generation probabilities.

Everyone who donated was a healthy bone marrow donor. Amplification used 60 Vbeta primers and 13 Jbeta primers. Generated by immunoSEQ multiplex PCR, the TCRdb table keeps only in-frame clones and is missing some. The repertoire holds under 150,000 clones, 60% to 80% seen once, with approximately 5% in the top ten. V gave up 4 bases and J gave up 2 bases, with 12 bases separating them. In germline, CDR1 is SEHNR, CDR2 FQNEAQ (reference sequence). The CDR3 is 14 amino acids. The source of this sequence is a woman aged 45-60 years in good health and CMV-seronegative. Sequenced: PBMCs. This chain joins TRBV7-9 and TRBJ2-7; D might be TRBD1 (6 bases). CDR3 residues: CASSSLWGPYEQYF. The CDR3 DNA sequence: TGTGCCAGCAGCTCCCTTTGGGGGCCCTACGAGCAGTACTTC.